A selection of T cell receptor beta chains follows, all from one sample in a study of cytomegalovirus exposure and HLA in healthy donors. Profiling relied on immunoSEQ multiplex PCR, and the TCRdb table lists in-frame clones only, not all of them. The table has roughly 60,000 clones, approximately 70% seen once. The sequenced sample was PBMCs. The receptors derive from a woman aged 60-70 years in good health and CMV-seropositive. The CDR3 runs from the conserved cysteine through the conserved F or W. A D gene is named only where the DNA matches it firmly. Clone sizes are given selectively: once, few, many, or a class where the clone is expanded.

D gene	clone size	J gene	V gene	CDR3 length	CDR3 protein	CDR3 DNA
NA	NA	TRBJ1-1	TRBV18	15	CASSPRQSVNTEAFF	TGTGCCAGCTCACCTCGACAGAGCGTAAACACTGAAGCTTTCTTT
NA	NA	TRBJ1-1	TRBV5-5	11	CASSEVTEAFF	TGTGCCAGCAGTGAGGTCACTGAAGCTTTCTTT
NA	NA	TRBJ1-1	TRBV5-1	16	CASSPSRDTLNTEAFF	TGCGCCAGCAGCCCGTCCCGGGACACTTTGAACACTGAAGCTTTCTTT
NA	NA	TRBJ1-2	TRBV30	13	CAWGTRMAYGYTF	TGTGCCTGGGGAACCAGGATGGCCTATGGCTACACCTTC
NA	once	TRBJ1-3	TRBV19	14	CASSQDSSGNTIYF	TGTGCCAGTAGTCAGGACAGCTCTGGAAACACCATATATTTT
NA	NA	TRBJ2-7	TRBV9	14	CASTSDSTTYEQYF	TGTGCCAGCACCTCTGACAGTACGACCTACGAGCAGTACTTC
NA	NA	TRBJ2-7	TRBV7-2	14	CASSQFTGSYEQYF	TGTGCCAGCAGCCAATTTACAGGGTCCTACGAGCAGTACTTC
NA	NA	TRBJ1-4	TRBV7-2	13	CASSLGQVEKLFF	TGTGCCAGCAGCTTAGGACAGGTTGAAAAACTGTTTTTT
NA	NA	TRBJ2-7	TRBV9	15	CSSSVGAEPNYEQYF	TGTTCCAGCAGCGTAGGCGCGGAGCCCAACTACGAGCAGTACTTC
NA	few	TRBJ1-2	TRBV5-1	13	CASSSGQKYGYTF	TGTGCCAGCAGCTCTGGACAGAAATATGGCTACACCTTC
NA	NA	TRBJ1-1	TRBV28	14	CASSPPRENTEAFF	TGTGCCAGCAGTCCACCGAGGGAGAACACTGAAGCTTTCTTT
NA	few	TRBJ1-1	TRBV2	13	CARSQTVNTEAFF	TGTGCCAGGTCGCAGACAGTGAACACTGAAGCTTTCTTT
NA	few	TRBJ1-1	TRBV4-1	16	CASSQEPTPGWAEAFF	TGCGCCAGCAGCCAAGAACCCACCCCAGGGTGGGCCGAAGCTTTCTTT
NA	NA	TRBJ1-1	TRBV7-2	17	CASSSQPTGFGETEAFF	TGTGCCAGCAGCTCCCAACCCACCGGATTCGGGGAAACTGAAGCTTTCTTT
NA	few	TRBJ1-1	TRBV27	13	CASRLGGNTEAFF	TGTGCCAGCAGGCTGGGGGGGAACACTGAAGCTTTCTTT